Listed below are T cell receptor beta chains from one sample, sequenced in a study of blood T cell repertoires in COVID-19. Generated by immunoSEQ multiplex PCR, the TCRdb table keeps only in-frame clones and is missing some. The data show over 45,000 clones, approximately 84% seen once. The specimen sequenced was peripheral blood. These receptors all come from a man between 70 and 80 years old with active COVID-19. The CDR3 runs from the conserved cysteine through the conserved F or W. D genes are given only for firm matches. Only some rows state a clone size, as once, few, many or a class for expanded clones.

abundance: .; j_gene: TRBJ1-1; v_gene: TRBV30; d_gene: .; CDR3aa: CAWSDGRWTEAFF; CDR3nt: TGTGCCTGGAGTGATGGCCGTTGGACTGAAGCTTTCTTT
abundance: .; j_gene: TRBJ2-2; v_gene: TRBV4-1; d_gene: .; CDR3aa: CASSQRETGELFF; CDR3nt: TGCGCCAGCAGCCAAAGAGAAACCGGGGAGCTGTTTTTT
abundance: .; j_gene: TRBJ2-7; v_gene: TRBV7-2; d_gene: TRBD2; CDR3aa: CASSPLTSGSSYEQYF; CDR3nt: TGTGCCAGCAGCCCTCTGACTAGCGGGAGCTCCTACGAGCAGTACTTC
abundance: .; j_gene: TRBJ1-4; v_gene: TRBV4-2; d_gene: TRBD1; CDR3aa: CASSREDRGGEKLFF; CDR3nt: TGTGCCAGCAGCCGGGAGGACAGGGGAGGGGAAAAACTGTTTTTT
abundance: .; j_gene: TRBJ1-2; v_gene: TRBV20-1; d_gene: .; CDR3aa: CSAPNYGYTF; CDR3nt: TGCAGTGCTCCCAATTATGGCTACACCTTC
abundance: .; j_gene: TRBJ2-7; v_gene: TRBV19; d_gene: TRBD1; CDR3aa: CATSGGQGKVAYEQYF; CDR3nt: TGTGCCACCTCAGGGGGACAGGGGAAAGTGGCGTACGAGCAGTACTTC
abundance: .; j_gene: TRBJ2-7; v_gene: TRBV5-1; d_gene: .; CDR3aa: CASSFSQGGSYEQYF; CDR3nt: TGCGCCAGCAGCTTCTCACAGGGTGGCTCCTACGAGCAGTACTTC
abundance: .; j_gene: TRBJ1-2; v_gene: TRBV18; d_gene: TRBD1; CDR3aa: CASSLDRGSYGYTF; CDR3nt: TGTGCCAGCTCACTCGACAGGGGTTCCTATGGCTACACCTTC
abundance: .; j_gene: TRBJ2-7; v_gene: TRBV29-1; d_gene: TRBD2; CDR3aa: CSVERLAGRYEQYF; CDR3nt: TGCAGCGTTGAAAGGCTAGCGGGACGATACGAGCAGTACTTC
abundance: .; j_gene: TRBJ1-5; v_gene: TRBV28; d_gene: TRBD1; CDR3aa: CASTLTGTGGYQPQHF; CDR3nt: TGTGCCAGCACCCTTACCGGGACAGGGGGCTATCAGCCCCAGCATTTT
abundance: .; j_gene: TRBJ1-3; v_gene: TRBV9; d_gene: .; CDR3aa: CASGQNSGNTIYF; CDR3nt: TGTGCCAGCGGACAGAACTCTGGAAACACCATATATTTT
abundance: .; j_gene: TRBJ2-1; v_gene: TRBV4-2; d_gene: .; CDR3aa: CASSQDPSSYNEQFF; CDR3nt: TGTGCCAGCAGCCAAGATCCTAGCTCCTACAATGAGCAGTTCTTC
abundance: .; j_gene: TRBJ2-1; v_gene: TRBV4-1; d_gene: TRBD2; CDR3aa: CASSQRTSGSSYNEQFF; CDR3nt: TGCGCCAGCAGCCAGAGGACTAGCGGGAGCTCCTACAATGAGCAGTTCTTC
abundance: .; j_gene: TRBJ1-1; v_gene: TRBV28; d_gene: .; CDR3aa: CASSYTGMNTEAFF; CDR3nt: TGTGCCAGCAGTTACACAGGCATGAACACTGAAGCTTTCTTT
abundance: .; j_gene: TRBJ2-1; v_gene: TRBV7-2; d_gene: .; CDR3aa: CASSFTGVNEQFF; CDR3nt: TGTGCCAGCAGCTTCACAGGAGTCAATGAGCAGTTCTTC
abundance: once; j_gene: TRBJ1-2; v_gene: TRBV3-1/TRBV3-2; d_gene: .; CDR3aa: CASSQATDSYTF; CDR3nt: TGTGCCAGCAGCCAAGCGACAGATTCCTACACCTTC
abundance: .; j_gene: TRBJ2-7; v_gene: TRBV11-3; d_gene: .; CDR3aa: CASSRTGSDLWDEQYF; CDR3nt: TGTGCCAGCAGCCGAACGGGAAGCGACTTATGGGACGAGCAGTACTTC
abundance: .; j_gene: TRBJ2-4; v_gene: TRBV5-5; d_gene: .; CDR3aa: CASSSAMVAKNIQYF; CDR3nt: TGTGCCAGCAGCTCCGCGATGGTAGCCAAAAACATTCAGTACTTC
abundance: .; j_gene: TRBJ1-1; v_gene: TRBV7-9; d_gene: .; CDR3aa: CASLVSAQGNAEAFF; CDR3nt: TGTGCCAGCCTGGTCTCTGCACAGGGTAACGCTGAAGCTTTCTTT
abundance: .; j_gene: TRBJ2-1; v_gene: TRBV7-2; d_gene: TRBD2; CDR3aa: CASSRSGSLGNEQFF; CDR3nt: TGTGCCAGCAGCCGTAGCGGGAGCCTGGGGAATGAGCAGTTCTTC
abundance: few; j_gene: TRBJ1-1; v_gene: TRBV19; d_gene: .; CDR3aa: CASSSEGGLRAFF; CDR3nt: TGTGCCAGTAGTTCCGAGGGGGGGCTAAGGGCTTTCTTT
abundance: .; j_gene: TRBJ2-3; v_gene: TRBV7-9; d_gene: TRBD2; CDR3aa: CASSLVASGRTDTQYF; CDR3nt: TGTGCCAGCAGCTTAGTTGCTAGCGGTCGCACAGATACGCAGTATTTT
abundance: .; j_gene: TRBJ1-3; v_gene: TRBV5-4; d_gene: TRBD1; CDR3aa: CASSEGTASGNTIYF; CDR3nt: TGTGCCAGCAGCGAAGGGACAGCCTCTGGAAACACCATATATTTT
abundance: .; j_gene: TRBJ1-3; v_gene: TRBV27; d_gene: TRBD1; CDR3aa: CASSSGTGENTIYF; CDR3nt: TGTGCCAGCAGTTCCGGGACAGGGGAAAACACCATATATTTT
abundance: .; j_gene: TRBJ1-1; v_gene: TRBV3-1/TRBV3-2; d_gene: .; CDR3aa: CASSAQQAGRMNTEAFF; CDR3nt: TGTGCCAGCAGCGCCCAACAGGCAGGCAGAATGAACACTGAAGCTTTCTTT
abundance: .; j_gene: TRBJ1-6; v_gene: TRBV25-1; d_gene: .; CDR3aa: CASSESAGARSPLHF; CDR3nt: TGTGCCAGCAGTGAATCAGCGGGGGCGCGTTCACCCCTCCACTTT
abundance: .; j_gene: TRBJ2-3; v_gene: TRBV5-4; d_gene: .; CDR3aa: CASSPQASGTDTQYF; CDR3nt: TGTGCCAGCAGCCCTCAGGCTAGCGGCACAGATACGCAGTATTTT
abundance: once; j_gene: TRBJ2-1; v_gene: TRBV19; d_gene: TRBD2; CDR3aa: CASSIPPLAGIGEQFF; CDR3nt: TGTGCCAGTAGTATACCCCCGCTAGCGGGAATCGGTGAGCAGTTCTTC
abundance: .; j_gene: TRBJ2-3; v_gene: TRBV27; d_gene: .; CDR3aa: CASSSGLGFSTDTQYF; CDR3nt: TGTGCCAGCAGTTCCGGACTGGGCTTTAGCACAGATACGCAGTATTTT
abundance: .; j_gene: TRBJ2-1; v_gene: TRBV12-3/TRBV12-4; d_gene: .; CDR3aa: CASSEGSYNEQFF; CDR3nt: TGTGCCAGCAGTGAGGGTTCCTACAATGAGCAGTTCTTC